This TCR beta chain was found in a study of regulatory T cells in long-lasting Graves disease. Across the whole study: Patients with persistent Graves' disease had over 5 years of antithyroid drugs and persistent TSH receptor antibodies.

The time point denotes: persistent/refractory GD, antithyroid drugs over 5 years with positive TRAb. After RNA was extracted from PBMCs, the TCR library was made from it. J lost 0 bases, V lost 7 bases, and 1 base had no gene match. The germline CDR1 and CDR2 sequences are DFQATT and SNEGSKA (reference sequence). There are 15 residues in the CDR3. Arm-PCR of CDR3 regions and iRepertoire HTBI primers were used to build TCR beta libraries. TCRdb re-called the multiplex PCR reads through MiXCR, storing one row per CDR3 protein. The sample consists of some 300,000 distinct CDR3 sequences, roughly 21% of them appearing once.

The sequence derives from a female donor with Graves disease. The chain joins TRBV20-1 to TRBJ2-1, with 15 bases matching TRBD2. The sample in question was peripheral blood mononuclear cells (PBMCs), obtained when the disease was refractory, from a patient treated with antithyroid drugs. In DNA form, the CDR3 reads TGCAGTGGGACTAGCGGGAGGGACTCCTACAATGAGCAGTTCTTC. Its protein product is CSGTSGRDSYNEQFF.